This T cell receptor (beta chain) was recovered during a study of T-cell memory formation after mild COVID-19. Each CDR3 protein gets one entry after TCRdb re-called the 5' RACE reads with MiXCR. The sample lists about 400,000 distinct CDR3 sequences; more than 15% were seen once. From germline, CDR1 is SGHTA and CDR2 FQGNSA. V shed 2 bases, J shed 5 bases, and the junction held 5 bases outside the gene matches. The CDR3 length is 17 residues. Only a few counts were recorded for this clonotype. The chain employs TRBV7-2 and TRBJ2-2, with TRBD2 matching 13 bases. This TCR came from a man aged 18 to 29 who had mild COVID-19 (a few samples of this study predate the infection). Cell type and time point are not known. What was sequenced was PBMCs or a T cell subset sorted from them (not recorded which). Here the CDR3 reads CASSLTSGGARTGELFF. The CDR3 bases are TGTGCCAGCAGCTTAACTAGCGGGGGGGCGAGAACCGGGGAGCTGTTTTTT.